These 10 T cell receptor beta chains were sequenced from one sample in a study of OX40 agonist ivuxolimab in advanced cancers. Clones were read by immunoSEQ multiplex PCR, and TCRdb kept only the in-frame ones, dropping some. This table has about 70,000 clones, 80% to 90% appearing once. This sample comprised CD4+ or CD8+ T cells sorted from blood, obtained in a trial of the OX40 agonist ivuxolimab. These receptors all stem from an adult with an advanced solid tumor such as melanoma, head and neck, liver or kidney cancer.

V and J are TRBV5-1 and TRBJ2-6; a possible D gene is TRBD1 (6 bases). Trimming cost V 3 bases and J 0 bases, with 16 bases left between them. CDR1 is SGHRS, CDR2 YFSETQ, per germline. The CDR3 loop spans 18 amino acids. The CDR3 sequence is CASSSLGGRSSGANVLTF. The CDR3, as DNA: TGCGCCAGCAGCTCGCTTGGGGGCCGAAGCTCTGGGGCCAACGTCCTGACTTTC.

The chain links TRBV19 to TRBJ1-5; TRBD1 might be the D (6 bases). With 5 bases removed from V and 3 bases from J, the gap between germline ends came to 11 bases. CDR1 is LNHDA, CDR2 SQIVND, per germline (reference sequence). This CDR3 has 14 residues. CDR3 loop: CASSLSGDNQPQHF. CDR3 coding DNA: TGTGCCAGTAGTTTGTCAGGGGACAATCAGCCCCAGCATTTT.

Only one count was recorded for this clone. V gene TRBV5-1 combines with J gene TRBJ2-5, with a weak D call TRBD1 (5 bases). Germline V gives CDR1 SGHRS, CDR2 YFSETQ. This CDR3 has 13 amino acids. The ends were cut back, 7 bases at V and 2 bases at J, with 12 bases in the middle. The CDR3: CASAGPSQETQYF. In DNA, the CDR3 is TGCGCCAGCGCAGGGCCAAGTCAAGAGACCCAGTACTTC.

The genes are TRBV15 and TRBJ1-4; 8 nucleotides agree with TRBD1. Germline V gene data show CDR1 as LNHNV and CDR2 as YYDKDF (reference sequence). The junction had 10 bases not matched to a gene; V was cut back by 1 base and J by 3 bases. The CDR3 spans 18 residues. The CDR3 bases are TGTGCCACCAGCAGAGTGGGACAGGAAAGGATGGCTAATGAAAAACTGTTTTTT. As protein: CATSRVGQERMANEKLFF.

This chain links TRBV15 with TRBJ1-4; TRBD1 is a possible D gene (5 bases). The CDR3 has 18 amino acids. Trimming cost V 0 bases and J 8 bases, with 22 bases left between them. The germline V gene encodes CDR1 LNHNV and CDR2 YYDKDF (reference sequence). The CDR3: CATSRDIGPGNTWEKLFF. The DNA for the CDR3 is TGTGCCACCAGCAGAGATATTGGGCCAGGGAATACCTGGGAAAAACTGTTTTTT.

CDR3 in DNA: TGTGCCAGCAGCTCGGGGCCTTCCTACGAGCAGTACTTC. Translating it yields CASSSGPSYEQYF. The chain has TRBV7-3 and TRBJ2-7; D possibly matches TRBD1 or TRBD2 (5 bases each). Trimming took 4 bases from V and 1 from J, leaving 8 bases between them. The germline CDR1 and CDR2 sequences are SGHTA and FQGTGA. This CDR3 is built from 13 residues.

Here the CDR3 DNA reads TGTGCCTGGAGTTGGTCCAGCGGTAGTCAGCCCCAGCATTTT. This encodes CAWSWSSGSQPQHF. This sequence joins TRBV30 and TRBJ1-5; the D is unclear. The germline gives CDR1 GTSNPN, CDR2 SVGIG (reference sequence). The ends were cut back, 2 bases at V and 6 bases at J, with 14 bases in the middle. The length of the CDR3 is 14 residues.

V and J are TRBV27 and TRBJ2-5, with 12 bases identical to TRBD1. CDR3 length equals 15 residues. Germline V gene lookup returns CDR1 MNHEY and CDR2 SMNVEV (reference sequence). Losses at the gene ends were 5 bases for V and 5 bases for J; bases not matched to a gene: 6. The CDR3 spells CASSRGTGGAETQYF. The DNA for the CDR3 is TGTGCCAGCAGTCGAGGGACAGGGGGCGCTGAGACCCAGTACTTC.

The V call is TRBV30, the J call TRBJ2-7; the D call may be TRBD1 or TRBD2 (6 bases each). The germline V and J ends were trimmed by 8 bases and 3 bases, with 14 bases remaining between them. The CDR3 has 12 residues. Germline CDR1 is GTSNPN and CDR2 is SVGIG (reference sequence). The CDR3 region has the DNA TGTGCCGCCAAGGGGGGAGACTACGAGCAGTACTTC. This gives the protein CAAKGGDYEQYF.

The CDR3 protein is CASSEPGLARNEQFF. As DNA, the CDR3 is TGCGCCAGCAGTGAACCGGGACTAGCGCGCAATGAGCAGTTCTTC. The chain combines TRBV10-2 with TRBJ2-1; 10 bases line up with TRBD2. Germline CDR1 WSHSY, CDR2 SAAADI. Trimming took 3 bases from V and 6 from J; bases not matched to a gene: 5. This CDR3 has 15 amino acids.